Shown below are 20 T cell receptor beta chains from a single sample sequenced in a study of CD8+CD57+ T cells in acquired aplastic anemia. All sequencing subjects had displayed CD8+CD57+ cell expansion on flow cytometry. Genomic DNA templated the TCR beta VDJ and CDR3 profiling. TCRdb redid the calling of the reads with MiXCR, one entry per CDR3 protein. The data show over 150,000 distinct CDR3 sequences, with 50% to 65% seen just once and under 55% held by the top ten. Input material: sorted CD4+, CD8+, or CD8+CD57+ T cells (not recorded which) from PBMCs. The receptors come from a human donor with aplastic anemia.

This chain connects TRBV6-5 to TRBJ1-6; possible D gene TRBD1, 5 bases. V was pared by 5 bases and J by 10 bases, with 24 bases between. The CDR3 has 17 amino acids. Germline loops: CDR1 MNHEY, CDR2 SVGAGI. DNA of the CDR3: TGTGCCAGCAGTAACCCAGGGACCCAAGGGATCAGCTCACCCCTCCACTTT. It specifies CASSNPGTQGISSPLHF.

V and J are TRBV6-5 and TRBJ1-2, with 11 positions matching TRBD1. V lost 7 bases and J lost 4; bases outside the gene matches: 11. Germline loops: CDR1 MNHEY, CDR2 SVGAGI. This CDR3 is built from 16 residues. CDR3 in DNA: TGTGCCAGCACCCAAATTCGGACAGGGGGCGGCTATGGCTACACCTTC. Residues: CASTQIRTGGGYGYTF.

CDR3 coding DNA: TGCAGTGCTAGCGGGACTAGCGGGACACCTCTCCAGGCCTACGAGCAGTACTTC. Its translation: CSASGTSGTPLQAYEQYF. The chain carries TRBV20-1 and TRBJ2-7, with 13 positions matching TRBD2. J was trimmed by 2 bases and V by 3 bases; bases with no gene match: 13. The germline V gene encodes CDR1 DFQATT and CDR2 SNEGSKA (reference sequence). The CDR3 length is 18 residues.

Turning to this clonotype: One end of the junction fails to match germline, which may point to a read error. The rearrangement links TRBV7-3 to TRBJ2-3; D may be TRBD1 or TRBD2 (5 bases each). The germline V gene has CDR1 SGHTA and CDR2 FQGTGA. This CDR3 spans 14 amino acids. In DNA, the CDR3 is TGTGCCAGCAGCCACCGGGACCAAGGGGATACGCAGTGTTTT. As protein: CASSHRDQGDTQCF.

The rearrangement links TRBV7-2 to TRBJ2-7; TRBD1 aligns across 9 bases. The germline V gene has CDR1 SGHTA and CDR2 FQGNSA. Trimming took 7 bases from V and 3 from J; bases not matched to a gene: 13. The CDR3 spans 16 residues. The CDR3 nucleotides read TGTGCCAGCACCCAAGGGCGGGGGACAGGGAACTACGAGCAGTACTTC. Its protein is CASTQGRGTGNYEQYF. The whole variable domain, filled in from reference TRBV7-2 and TRBJ2-7, reads GAGVSQSPSNKVTEKGKDVELRCDPISGHTALYWYRQSLGQGLEFLIYFQGNSAPDKSGLPSDRFSAERTGGSVSTLTIQRTQQEDSAVYLCASTQGRGTGNYEQYFGPGTRLTVT.

The rearrangement joins TRBV20-1 to TRBJ2-5; 13 positions agree with TRBD2. This CDR3 comprises 17 residues. Germline loops: CDR1 DFQATT, CDR2 SNEGSKA (reference sequence). V dropped 6 bases and J dropped 5; count of bases not matched to a gene: 15. Here the CDR3 reads CSATGGLAGNKLETQYF. DNA of the CDR3: TGCAGTGCGACAGGGGGACTAGCGGGGAATAAATTGGAGACCCAGTACTTC.

This clonotype was counted ten times or more. The J gene is TRBJ2-2, the V gene TRBV6-5, with 7 bases fitting TRBD1. Trimming took 2 bases from V and 6 from J; bases not matched to a gene: 0. In germline, CDR1 is MNHEY, CDR2 SVGAGI. There are 13 residues in the CDR3. CDR3 nucleotides: TGTGCCAGCAGTTACGGGACAGCCGGGGAGCTGTTTTTT. As protein: CASSYGTAGELFF.

This chain joins TRBV20-1 and TRBJ2-7; 9 positions agree with TRBD2. J lost 10 bases, V lost 3 bases, and 13 bases had no gene match. Germline assignment: CDR1 DFQATT and CDR2 SNEGSKA (reference sequence). This CDR3 has 14 amino acids. The CDR3 here is CSARGGRVAGDQYF. The CDR3 nucleotides read TGCAGTGCTAGGGGGGGCCGGGTAGCGGGGGACCAGTACTTC.

This sequence joins TRBV5-1 and TRBJ1-6; TRBD1 aligns across 8 bases. The CDR3 length is 13 residues. Germline V gene lookup returns CDR1 SGHRS and CDR2 YFSETQ. V shed 4 bases, J shed 8 bases, and the junction held 2 bases outside the gene matches. DNA of the CDR3: TGCGCCAGCAGCCCGGACAGGGATTCACCCCTCCACTTT. Translated: CASSPDRDSPLHF.

V and J are TRBV4-1 and TRBJ1-1; TRBD1 is a possible D gene (5 bases). Per the germline V gene, CDR1 is MGHRA and CDR2 is YSYEKL. This CDR3 is built from 16 residues. Trimming left V 1 base short and J 0 bases short, with 12 bases between. The CDR3 protein is CASSQVLGGMNTEAFF. CDR3 nucleotides: TGCGCCAGCAGCCAAGTACTCGGGGGAATGAACACTGAAGCTTTCTTT.

The J gene is TRBJ2-7, the V gene TRBV7-7; D not resolved. Germline-derived CDR1 and CDR2 are SSHAT and FNYEAQ (reference sequence). The CDR3 runs to 13 residues. V dropped 2 bases and J dropped 5 bases, with 10 bases sitting between them. CDR3 amino acids: CASSLTIADEQYF. The CDR3 DNA reads as TGTGCCAGCAGCTTAACTATTGCGGACGAGCAGTACTTC.

Only a few counts were recorded for this clonotype. The chain uses TRBV7-8 and TRBJ2-3; tentative D call: TRBD2 (5 bases). This CDR3 comprises 16 residues. V lost 5 bases to trimming and J lost 7 bases, with 22 bases between them. Germline V gives CDR1 SGHVS, CDR2 FQNEAQ. The CDR3 DNA sequence: TGTGCCAGCAGCCCCGCCCGGGGAGCTACCGCATATACGCAGTATTTT. Amino acids: CASSPARGATAYTQYF.

The CDR3 DNA is TGCAGCGTAAACGAGGGGAGCACCGGGGAGCTGTTTTTT. This sequence encodes CSVNEGSTGELFF. The chain links TRBV29-1 to TRBJ2-2, with D perhaps being TRBD1 or TRBD2 (5 bases each). V gave up 6 bases and J gave up 4 bases, with 12 bases separating them. The germline V gene has CDR1 SQVTM and CDR2 ANQGSEA. The CDR3 is made up of 13 amino acids.

Many counts were recorded for this clonotype. This chain links TRBV5-1 with TRBJ2-5; 9 bases line up with TRBD1. Germline V gives CDR1 SGHRS, CDR2 YFSETQ. V lost 4 bases to trimming and J lost 5 bases; unmatched junction nucleotides: 6. CDR3 length: 14 amino acids. CDR3 sequence: CASSRDREVETQYF. The CDR3 bases are TGCGCCAGCAGCAGGGACAGGGAGGTGGAGACCCAGTACTTC.

This chain connects TRBV10-3 to TRBJ2-1; 9 bases align to TRBD1. This CDR3 comprises 15 residues. Germline-derived CDR1 and CDR2 are ENHRY and SYGVKD. CDR3 amino acids: CTTLLGQGGSYEQFF. DNA for the CDR3: TGTACCACCCTCTTGGGACAGGGTGGATCCTATGAGCAGTTCTTC.

A few counts support this clonotype. The chain carries TRBV10-3 and TRBJ1-2; D is uncertain. Germline lookup yields CDR1 ENHRY and CDR2 SYGVKD. This CDR3 contains 12 residues. V was clipped by 8 bases and J by 0 bases, with 7 bases between them. The CDR3 sequence is CAIGGANYGYTF. The CDR3 nucleotides read TGTGCCATCGGTGGAGCTAACTATGGCTACACCTTC.

The CDR3 region has the DNA TGTGCCAGCAGCCACGACCGAAGCTCTGGAAACACCATATATTTT. Protein: CASSHDRSSGNTIYF. The chain uses TRBV7-9 and TRBJ1-3; D is undetermined. The V end lost 5 bases, the J end lost 0 bases, and 11 bases lay between the germline ends. Germline CDR1 SEHNR, CDR2 FQNEAQ (reference sequence). The CDR3 is 15 amino acids.

The rearrangement links TRBV7-9 to TRBJ2-7, with 8 bases fitting TRBD1. Germline V gene lookup returns CDR1 SEHNR and CDR2 FQNEAQ (reference sequence). Unmatched junction bases numbered 10, after V lost 5 bases and J lost 1 base. This CDR3 comprises 16 residues. For the CDR3, the DNA is TGTGCCAGCAGCCCAGAAGCCGGGACAGGTTCCTACGAGCAGTACTTC. Translation: CASSPEAGTGSYEQYF.

The chain joins TRBV20-1 to TRBJ2-7, with D possibly matching TRBD2 (6 bases). CDR1 is DFQATT, CDR2 SNEGSKA, per germline (reference sequence). This CDR3 has 14 amino acids. V was trimmed by 6 bases and J by 1 base, leaving 16 bases between them. CDR3 sequence: CSANPGSGSYEQYF. The CDR3 coding sequence is TGCAGTGCCAATCCAGGTAGCGGATCCTACGAGCAGTACTTC.

This clonotype was seen more than once but under ten times. The V gene is TRBV15, the J gene TRBJ2-3; D is perhaps TRBD2 (5 bases). Trimming pared 4 bases from V and 1 base from J, leaving 6 bases between. CDR1 is LNHNV, CDR2 YYDKDF, per germline (reference sequence). The CDR3 covers 13 residues. The CDR3 region has the DNA TGTGCCACCAGCAAAGCGGGCACAGATACGCAGTATTTT. This encodes CATSKAGTDTQYF.